This TCR beta chain appears in the sequencing data of a study of blood T cell repertoires in COVID-19. Whole-study context: Samples representing acute and convalescent COVID-19 were sourced from the United States, Italy and Spain. The analysed material was cDNA or gDNA that came from T cells, B-cell-depleted T cells, or PBMCs.

In the authors' workflow: Amplifying reference gene primers gave estimates of nucleated cell counts. Profiled with immunoSEQ multiplex PCR; TCRdb holds only in-frame clones, not every one. The DNA gave D and trimming, while V, J and clone size come from that table. Among 150,000 to 200,000 clones listed, around 67% were seen once. The sequence was obtained from a woman of 80 years or more with acute or convalescent COVID-19. The sample was peripheral blood.

The CDR3 DNA is TGTGCCAGCAGCTTGGAGATAGCGGGGACCGCGACCCAGTACTTC. Its translation is CASSLEIAGTATQYF. This chain connects TRBV5-4 to TRBJ2-5, with 8 bases aligning to TRBD2. The junction had 8 bases not matched to a gene; V was cut back by 0 bases and J by 7 bases. The CDR3 length is 15 residues. Per germline, CDR1 SGHNT and CDR2 YYREEE (reference sequence).